Listed below are T cell receptor beta chains from one sample, sequenced in a study of blood T cells in healthy people across ages. One entry per CDR3 protein, called by TCRdb with MiXCR from the 5' RACE reads. The table lists 800,000 to 950,000 distinct CDR3 sequences, about 48% of them singletons. The sequencing input was blood. The receptor source for this set is a man aged 30 to 39 in good health. CDR3s include the opening cysteine and the closing phenylalanine or tryptophan. D genes are given only for firm matches. A clone size is listed for some rows: how often the clone was seen (once, few, many), or a class if it is expanded.

j_call d_call v_call clone_size cdr3_aa cdr3_nt
TRBJ2-3 - TRBV2 - CASSEDQADTQYF TGTGCCAGCAGTGAAGATCAGGCAGATACGCAGTATTTT
TRBJ2-7 - TRBV4-1 - CASSQINSGEQYF TGCGCCAGCAGCCAAATTAACAGCGGGGAGCAGTACTTC
TRBJ1-1 - TRBV9 few CASSPQAGRTEAFF TGTGCCAGCAGCCCTCAGGCAGGGCGTACTGAAGCTTTCTTT
TRBJ2-7 TRBD2 TRBV11-2 few CASSLDRVGRENKGEQYF TGTGCCAGCAGCTTAGATCGAGTTGGGCGGGAGAACAAAGGCGAGCAGTACTTC
TRBJ2-7 TRBD2 TRBV4-3 few CASSRTIAGETSYEQYF TGCGCCAGCAGCCGCACCATAGCGGGGGAGACTTCCTACGAGCAGTACTTC
TRBJ1-6 - TRBV10-3 once CAIGPEQGYNSPLHF TGTGCCATCGGTCCCGAACAGGGCTATAATTCACCCCTCCACTTT
TRBJ2-1 TRBD2 TRBV7-2 - CASMGLAGGVYNEQFF TGTGCCAGCATGGGACTAGCGGGGGGGGTCTACAATGAGCAGTTCTTC
TRBJ1-3 - TRBV10-3 - CATSDLGRTGNTIYF TGTGCCACCAGTGACCTGGGGCGGACTGGAAACACCATATATTTT
TRBJ1-2 - TRBV12-5 - CASGLDQGGYTF TGTGCTAGTGGTTTGGATCAGGGTGGCTACACCTTC
TRBJ2-4 - TRBV5-1 - CASSLESTRAKNIQYF TGCGCCAGCAGCTTGGAGTCCACACGAGCCAAAAACATCCAGTACTTC
TRBJ2-3 TRBD1 TRBV6-2/TRBV6-3 - CASSPQGASDTQYF TGTGCCAGCAGTCCACAGGGGGCCTCAGATACGCAGTATTTT
TRBJ1-2 - TRBV28 few CASTRQPLANYGYTF TGTGCCAGCACGCGACAGCCCCTAGCTAACTATGGCTACACCTTC
TRBJ1-2 TRBD1 TRBV12-3/TRBV12-4 - CASSRQGALGYGYTF TGTGCCAGCAGCCGACAGGGGGCGCTCGGGTATGGCTACACCTTC
TRBJ2-5 TRBD1 TRBV11-3 - CASSLGDRGGETQYF TGTGCCAGCAGCTTAGGAGACAGGGGCGGAGAGACCCAGTACTTC
TRBJ2-1 - TRBV20-1 - CSARFRQGPYNEQFF TGCAGTGCTAGATTTCGGCAGGGGCCTTACAATGAGCAGTTCTTC
TRBJ2-7 - TRBV18 once CASSHQEPRDYEQYF TGTGCCAGCTCACATCAGGAGCCGAGAGATTACGAGCAGTACTTC
TRBJ2-1 - TRBV29-1 once CSVEGLEEQFF TGCAGCGTTGAAGGGTTAGAAGAGCAGTTCTTC
TRBJ2-3 - TRBV29-1 few CVGHTDTQYF TGCGTTGGTCACACAGATACGCAGTATTTT
TRBJ1-2 - TRBV12-3/TRBV12-4 - CASSLRPQGNGYTF TGTGCCAGCAGTTTAAGGCCCCAGGGGAATGGCTACACCTTC
TRBJ1-5 - TRBV12-3/TRBV12-4 few CASSFDGPQHF TGTGCCAGCAGTTTCGACGGGCCCCAGCATTTT
TRBJ1-1 - TRBV10-2 - CASSRAPLTEAFF TGCGCCAGCAGTAGGGCACCCCTCACTGAAGCTTTCTTT
TRBJ2-7 - TRBV4-1 - CASSQSWDGDEQYF TGCGCCAGCAGCCAATCCTGGGACGGCGACGAGCAGTACTTC
TRBJ2-7 TRBD1 TRBV6-1 - CASSERDRAHEQYF TGTGCCAGCAGTGAAAGGGACAGGGCCCACGAGCAGTACTTC
TRBJ2-7 - TRBV28 few CASINPRLVSYEQYF TGTGCCAGCATCAACCCCCGACTAGTTTCGTACGAGCAGTACTTC
TRBJ2-5 TRBD1 TRBV12-3/TRBV12-4 few CASSLTGTVKETQYF TGTGCCAGCAGTCTTACCGGGACAGTCAAAGAGACCCAGTACTTC
TRBJ1-2 TRBD1 TRBV20-1 - CSAQGVKGYTF TGCAGTGCACAGGGGGTAAAAGGCTACACCTTC
TRBJ1-1 - TRBV6-1 once CASRINPGAVGNTEAFF TGTGCCAGCAGGATAAATCCAGGGGCCGTCGGGAACACTGAAGCTTTCTTT
TRBJ2-7 TRBD1 TRBV10-3 - CAIRGTGISYEQYF TGTGCCATCAGGGGGACAGGTATCTCCTACGAGCAGTACTTC
TRBJ2-3 - TRBV12-3/TRBV12-4 - CASCASEDTQYF TGTGCCAGCTGCGCCTCCGAAGATACGCAGTATTTT